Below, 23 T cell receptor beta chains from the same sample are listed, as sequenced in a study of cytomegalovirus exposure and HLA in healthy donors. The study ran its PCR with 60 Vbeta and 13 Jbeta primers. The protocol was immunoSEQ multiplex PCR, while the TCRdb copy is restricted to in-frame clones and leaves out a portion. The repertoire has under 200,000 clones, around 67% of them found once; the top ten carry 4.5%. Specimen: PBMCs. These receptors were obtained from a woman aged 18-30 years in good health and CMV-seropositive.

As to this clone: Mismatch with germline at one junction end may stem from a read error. In DNA, the CDR3 is TGTTCCAGCAGCTTAACCCCAACGGCAGGGAGGGAGACCCAGTACTTC. Translation gives CSSSLTPTAGRETQYF. This chain uses TRBV7-9 with TRBJ2-5; D perhaps matches TRBD2 (6 bases). CDR3 size: 16 residues. Germline lookup yields CDR1 SEHNR and CDR2 FQNEAQ (reference sequence).

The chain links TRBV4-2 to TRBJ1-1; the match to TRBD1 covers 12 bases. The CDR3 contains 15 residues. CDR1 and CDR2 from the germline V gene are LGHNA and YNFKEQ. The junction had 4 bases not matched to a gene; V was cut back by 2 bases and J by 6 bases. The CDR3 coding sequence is TGTGCCAGCAGCCAAAGGGACAGGGGGCCTTCTGAAGCTTTCTTT. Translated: CASSQRDRGPSEAFF.

This CDR3 reads CASSETGPDGYTF. CDR3 nucleotides: TGTGCCAGCAGTGAGACAGGGCCCGATGGCTACACCTTC. The chain links TRBV6-1 to TRBJ1-2, with 7 nucleotides matching TRBD1. Germline CDR1 MNHNS, CDR2 SASEGT. This CDR3 has 13 amino acids. J lost 6 bases, V lost 3 bases, and 4 bases had no gene match.

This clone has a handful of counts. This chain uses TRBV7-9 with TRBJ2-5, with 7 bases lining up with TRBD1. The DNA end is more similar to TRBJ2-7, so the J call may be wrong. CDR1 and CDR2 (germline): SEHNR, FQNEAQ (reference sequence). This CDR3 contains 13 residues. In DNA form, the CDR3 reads TGTGCCAGCAGATTCGACAGGGTCGGCGAGCAGTACTTC. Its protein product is CASRFDRVGEQYF.

CDR3 protein: CASSVTGLTPHGYTF. The DNA for the CDR3 is TGTGCCAGCAGCGTTACAGGGTTAACGCCCCATGGCTACACCTTC. V is TRBV7-9 and J is TRBJ1-2; TRBD1 is a possible D gene (6 bases). Trimming removed 5 bases at V and 6 bases at J, with 19 bases between. This CDR3 is built from 15 residues. The germline V gene encodes CDR1 SEHNR and CDR2 FQNEAQ (reference sequence).

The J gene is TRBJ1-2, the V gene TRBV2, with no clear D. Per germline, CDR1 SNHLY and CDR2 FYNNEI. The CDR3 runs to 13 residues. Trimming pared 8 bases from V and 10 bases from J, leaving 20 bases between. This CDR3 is CASVIGSSGPYTF. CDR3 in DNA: TGTGCCAGCGTGATCGGGAGCAGCGGACCCTACACCTTC. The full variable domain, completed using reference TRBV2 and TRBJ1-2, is EPEVTQTPSHQVTQMGQEVILRCVPISNHLYFYWYRQILGQKVEFLVSFYNNEISEKSEIFDDQFSVERPDGSNFTLKIRSTKLEDSAMYFCASVIGSSGPYTFGSGTRLTVV.

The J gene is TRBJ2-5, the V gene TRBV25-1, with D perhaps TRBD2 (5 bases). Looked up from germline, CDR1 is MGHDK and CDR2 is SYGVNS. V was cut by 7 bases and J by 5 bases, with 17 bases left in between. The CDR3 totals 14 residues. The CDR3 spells CASTDDYSGETQYF. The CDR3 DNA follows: TGTGCCAGCACCGACGACTACTCCGGGGAGACCCAGTACTTC. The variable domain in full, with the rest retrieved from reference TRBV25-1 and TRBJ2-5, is EADIYQTPRYLVIGTGKKITLECSQTMGHDKMYWYQQDPGMELHLIHYSYGVNSTEKGDLSSESTVSRIRTEHFPLTLESARPSHTSQYLCASTDDYSGETQYFGPGTRLLVL.

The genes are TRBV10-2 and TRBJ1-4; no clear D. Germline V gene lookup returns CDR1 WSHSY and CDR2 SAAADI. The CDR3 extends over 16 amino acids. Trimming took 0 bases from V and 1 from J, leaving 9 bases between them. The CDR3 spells CASSESRGGTNEKLFF. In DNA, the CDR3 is TGCGCCAGCAGTGAGTCACGGGGAGGAACTAATGAAAAACTGTTTTTT.

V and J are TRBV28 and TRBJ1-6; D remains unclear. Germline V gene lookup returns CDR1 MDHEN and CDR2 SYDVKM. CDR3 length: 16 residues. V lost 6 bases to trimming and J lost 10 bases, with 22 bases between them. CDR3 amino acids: CASRLGSGRVGSPLHF. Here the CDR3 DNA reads TGTGCCAGCAGACTAGGGTCGGGGAGGGTGGGATCACCCCTCCACTTT. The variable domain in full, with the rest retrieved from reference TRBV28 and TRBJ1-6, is DVKVTQSSRYLVKRTGEKVFLECVQDMDHENMFWYRQDPGLGLRLIYFSYDVKMKEKGDIPEGYSVSREKKERFSLILESASTNQTSMYLCASRLGSGRVGSPLHFGNGTRLTVT.

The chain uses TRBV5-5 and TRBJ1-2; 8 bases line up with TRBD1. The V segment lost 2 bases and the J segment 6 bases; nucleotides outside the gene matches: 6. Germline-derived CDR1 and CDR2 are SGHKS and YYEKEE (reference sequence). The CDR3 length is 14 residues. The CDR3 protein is CASSLSTGVDGYTF. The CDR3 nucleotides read TGTGCCAGCAGCTTATCGACAGGGGTCGATGGCTACACCTTC.

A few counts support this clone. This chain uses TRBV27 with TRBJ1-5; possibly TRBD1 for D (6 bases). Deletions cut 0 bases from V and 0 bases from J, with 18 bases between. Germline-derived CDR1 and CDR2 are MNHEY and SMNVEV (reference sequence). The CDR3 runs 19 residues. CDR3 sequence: CASSLSGHLSPYSNQPQHF. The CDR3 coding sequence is TGTGCCAGCAGTTTATCGGGACACCTTAGTCCTTATAGCAATCAGCCCCAGCATTTT.

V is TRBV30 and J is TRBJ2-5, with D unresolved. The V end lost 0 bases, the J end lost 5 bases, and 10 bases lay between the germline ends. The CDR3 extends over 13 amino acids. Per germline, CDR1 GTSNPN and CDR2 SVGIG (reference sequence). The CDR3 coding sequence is TGTGCCTGGAGTGTAAGAGTCCGGGAGACCCAGTACTTC. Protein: CAWSVRVRETQYF.

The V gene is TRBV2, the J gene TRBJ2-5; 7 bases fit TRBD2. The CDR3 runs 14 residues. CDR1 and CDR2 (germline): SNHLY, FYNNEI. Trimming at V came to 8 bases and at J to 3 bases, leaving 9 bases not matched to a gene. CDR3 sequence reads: CASSREANKETQYF. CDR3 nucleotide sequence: TGTGCCAGCTCTCGGGAGGCCAACAAAGAGACCCAGTACTTC.

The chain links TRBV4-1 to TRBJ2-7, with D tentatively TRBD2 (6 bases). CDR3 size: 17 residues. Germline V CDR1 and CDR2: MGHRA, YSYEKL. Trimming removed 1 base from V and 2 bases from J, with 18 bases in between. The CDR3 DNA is TGCGCCAGCAGCCAAGGTGGGTGGGGGGAGGCAACCTACGAGCAGTACTTC. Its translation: CASSQGGWGEATYEQYF.

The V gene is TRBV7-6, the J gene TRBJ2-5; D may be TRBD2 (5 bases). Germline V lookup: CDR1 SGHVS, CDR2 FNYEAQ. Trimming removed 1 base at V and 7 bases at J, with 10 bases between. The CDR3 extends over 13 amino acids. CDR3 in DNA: TGTGCCAGCAGCTTAGAGGACGGAGGGACCCAGTACTTC. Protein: CASSLEDGGTQYF.

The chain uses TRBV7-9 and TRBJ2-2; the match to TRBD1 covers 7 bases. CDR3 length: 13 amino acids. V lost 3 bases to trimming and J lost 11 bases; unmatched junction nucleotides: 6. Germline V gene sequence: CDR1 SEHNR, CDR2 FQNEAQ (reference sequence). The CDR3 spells CASSFFEGAELFF. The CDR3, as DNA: TGTGCCAGCAGCTTTTTTGAGGGGGCAGAGCTGTTTTTT.

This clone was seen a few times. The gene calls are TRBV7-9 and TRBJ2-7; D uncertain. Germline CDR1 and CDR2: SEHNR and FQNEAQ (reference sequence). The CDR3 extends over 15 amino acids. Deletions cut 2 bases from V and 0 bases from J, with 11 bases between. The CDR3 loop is CASSLPGSSSYEQYF. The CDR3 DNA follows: TGTGCCAGCAGCTTACCAGGTTCGAGCTCCTACGAGCAGTACTTC.

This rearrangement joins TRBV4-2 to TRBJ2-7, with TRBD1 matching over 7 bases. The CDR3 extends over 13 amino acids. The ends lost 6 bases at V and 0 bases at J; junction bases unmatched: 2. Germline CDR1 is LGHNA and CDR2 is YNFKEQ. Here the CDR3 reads CASSWDSSYEQYF. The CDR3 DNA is TGTGCCAGCAGTTGGGACAGCTCCTACGAGCAGTACTTC.

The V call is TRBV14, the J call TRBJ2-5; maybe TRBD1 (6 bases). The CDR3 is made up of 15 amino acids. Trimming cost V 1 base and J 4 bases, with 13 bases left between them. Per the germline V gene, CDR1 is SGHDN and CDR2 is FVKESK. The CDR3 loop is CASSQGLRQAETQYF. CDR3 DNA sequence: TGTGCCAGCAGCCAAGGTTTGAGACAGGCAGAGACCCAGTACTTC.

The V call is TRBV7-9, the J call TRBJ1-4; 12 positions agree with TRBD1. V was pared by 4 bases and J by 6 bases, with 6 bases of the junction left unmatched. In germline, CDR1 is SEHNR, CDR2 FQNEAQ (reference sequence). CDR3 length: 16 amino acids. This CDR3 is CASSWGQGAGDEKLFF. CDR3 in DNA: TGTGCCAGCAGCTGGGGACAGGGGGCAGGGGATGAAAAACTGTTTTTT.

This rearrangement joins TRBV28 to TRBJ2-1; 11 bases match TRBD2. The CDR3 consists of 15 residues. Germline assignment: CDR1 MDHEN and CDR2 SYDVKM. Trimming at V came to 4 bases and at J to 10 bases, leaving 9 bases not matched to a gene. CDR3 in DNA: TGTGCCAGCAGTTCCTTACTAGCGGGAGTAAACGAGCAGTTCTTC. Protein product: CASSSLLAGVNEQFF.

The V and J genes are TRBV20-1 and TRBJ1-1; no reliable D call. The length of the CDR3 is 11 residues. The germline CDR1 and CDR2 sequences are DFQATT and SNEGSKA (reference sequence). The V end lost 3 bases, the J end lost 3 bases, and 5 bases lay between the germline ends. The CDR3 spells CSASIHTEAFF. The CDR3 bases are TGCAGTGCTAGTATCCACACTGAAGCTTTCTTT.

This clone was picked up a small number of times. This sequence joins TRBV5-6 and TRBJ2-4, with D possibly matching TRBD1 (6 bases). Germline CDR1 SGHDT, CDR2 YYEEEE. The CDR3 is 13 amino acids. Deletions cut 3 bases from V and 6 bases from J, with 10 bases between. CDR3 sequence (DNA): TGTGCCAGCAGCTCAGGGGCTGTAAACATTCAGTACTTC. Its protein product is CASSSGAVNIQYF. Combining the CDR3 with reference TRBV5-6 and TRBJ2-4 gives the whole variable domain DAGVTQSPTHLIKTRGQQVTLRCSPKSGHDTVSWYQQALGQGPQFIFQYYEEEERQRGNFPDRFSGHQFPNYSSELNVNALLLGDSALYLCASSSGAVNIQYFGAGTRLSVL.